Presented here are 29 T cell receptor beta chains from one specimen sequenced in a study of beta chain features in type 1 diabetes. TCRB transcripts that were expressed got sequenced, as all of the isolated RNA had been reverse transcribed. Libraries were prepared by immunoSEQ multiplex PCR; TCRdb keeps only in-frame clonotypes and omits some of them. The table has about 450,000 clones, about an eighth seen once. The specimen was naive CD4+ T cells from blood. The receptors shown here come from a woman between 18 and 30 years old in good health.

This chain connects TRBV5-1 to TRBJ2-3; a weak D match, TRBD2 (5 bases). The V end lost 4 bases, the J end lost 6 bases, and 15 bases lay between the germline ends. The germline CDR1 and CDR2 sequences are SGHRS and YFSETQ. The CDR3 loop spans 14 amino acids. CDR3 sequence (DNA): TGCGCCAGCAGCCTCGGACCGCGCGGGGATACGCAGTATTTT. This translates into CASSLGPRGDTQYF. Full variable domain (remainder filled in from reference TRBV5-1 and TRBJ2-3): KAGVTQTPRYLIKTRGQQVTLSCSPISGHRSVSWYQQTPGQGLQFLFEYFSETQRNKGNFPGRFSGRQFSNSRSEMNVSTLELGDSALYLCASSLGPRGDTQYFGPGTRLTVL.

The chain couples TRBV7-9 to TRBJ2-7; TRBD1 or TRBD2 may be the D gene (5 bases each). CDR1 is SEHNR and CDR2 is FQNEAQ in the germline V gene (reference sequence). V dropped 1 base and J dropped 4 bases, with 14 bases sitting between them. The CDR3 runs to 15 residues. The CDR3 DNA reads as TGTGCCAGCAGCTTAGGGGACCTGGGCCTTTACGAGCAGTACGTC. Protein sequence: CASSLGDLGLYEQYV.

This clone was counted a few times. The chain joins TRBV7-2 to TRBJ2-3, with unresolved D. V was cut by 5 bases and J by 6 bases, with 24 bases left in between. The CDR3 runs 17 residues. Germline V gives CDR1 SGHTA, CDR2 FQGNSA. The CDR3 DNA reads TGTGCCAGCAGCCCATTTACAACGATGGTGCTCGGGGATACGCAGTATTTT. Amino acid sequence: CASSPFTTMVLGDTQYF.

Written as DNA, the CDR3 is TGTGCCAGCAGTTCAAAGGGTCGGGAGGAAAAACTGTTTTTT. It translates to CASSSKGREEKLFF. The V call is TRBV6-6, the J call TRBJ1-4; D remains ambiguous. V lost 4 bases and J lost 8, with 14 bases in between. CDR3 length: 14 amino acids. Germline assignment: CDR1 MNHNY and CDR2 SVGAGI (reference sequence).

This sequence joins TRBV30 and TRBJ1-2, with D perhaps TRBD1 (6 bases). V gave up 2 bases and J gave up 4 bases, with 8 bases separating them. The CDR3 is 12 residues long. Germline lookup yields CDR1 GTSNPN and CDR2 SVGIG (reference sequence). The DNA of the CDR3 is TGTGCCTGGAGTAGGGACATCTATGGCTACACCTTC. This translates into CAWSRDIYGYTF.

The chain joins TRBV5-6 to TRBJ2-2; D gene ambiguous. The germline V and J ends were trimmed by 4 bases and 4 bases, with 14 bases remaining between them. CDR1 is SGHDT and CDR2 is YYEEEE in the germline V gene. This CDR3 has 15 amino acids. DNA for the CDR3: TGTGCCAGCAGCACCGGGTTGATACCCACCGGGGAGCTGTTTTTT. Amino acid sequence: CASSTGLIPTGELFF.

The chain has TRBV4-3 and TRBJ1-5; D is perhaps TRBD1 (6 bases). Germline lookup yields CDR1 LGHNA and CDR2 YSLEER. Trimming removed 0 bases at V and 2 bases at J, with 8 bases between. CDR3 length: 15 amino acids. The CDR3 spells CASSQEGGRNQPQHF. The CDR3, as DNA: TGCGCCAGCAGCCAAGAAGGGGGGCGCAATCAGCCCCAGCATTTT.

This clone was counted between two and nine times. The chain is built from TRBV28 and TRBJ2-2, with TRBD1 matching 10 bases. The J segment lost 8 bases and the V segment lost 3 bases, leaving 12 bases of the junction unmatched. This CDR3 has 17 residues. Germline V lookup: CDR1 MDHEN, CDR2 SYDVKM. The CDR3 region is CASSFGIGTGDPGELFF. The CDR3 DNA sequence: TGTGCCAGCAGTTTTGGAATTGGGACAGGGGATCCGGGGGAGCTGTTTTTT. Full variable domain (remainder filled in from reference TRBV28 and TRBJ2-2): DVKVTQSSRYLVKRTGEKVFLECVQDMDHENMFWYRQDPGLGLRLIYFSYDVKMKEKGDIPEGYSVSREKKERFSLILESASTNQTSMYLCASSFGIGTGDPGELFFGEGSRLTVL.

This clone was detected a few times. The chain couples TRBV5-1 to TRBJ2-1; TRBD2 agrees at 10 bases. CDR1 and CDR2 from the germline V gene are SGHRS and YFSETQ. The CDR3 totals 17 residues. The V and J ends lost 4 bases and 2 bases, in that order; junction bases with no gene match: 9. The CDR3 nucleotides read TGCGCCAGCAGCACTTCACCCGGGACTAGCGCCTACAATGAGCAGTTCTTC. Its protein is CASSTSPGTSAYNEQFF.

This clone appeared a few times. The rearrangement links TRBV18 to TRBJ2-1; possible D gene TRBD2, 5 bases. The germline V and J ends were trimmed by 1 base and 7 bases, with 11 bases remaining between them. The CDR3 consists of 14 residues. Germline-derived CDR1 and CDR2 are KGHSH and LQKENI. The CDR3 loop is CASSPLGGSNEQFF. In nucleotides, the CDR3 is TGTGCCAGCTCACCACTCGGAGGTTCGAATGAGCAGTTCTTC.

This clone was observed at least ten times. The chain is built from TRBV7-2 and TRBJ2-5, with 10 bases aligning to TRBD2. Per germline, CDR1 SGHTA and CDR2 FQGNSA. With V trimmed by 3 bases and J by 5 bases, 6 bases remained unmatched. CDR3 length: 15 amino acids. For the CDR3, the DNA is TGTGCCAGCAGCTTCACTAGCGGGAAGTCGGAGACCCAGTACTTC. Protein product: CASSFTSGKSETQYF.

There are a few counts of this clone. A read error may account for a junction end that differs from germline. The genes are TRBV7-7 and TRBJ2-1; 8 bases are shared with TRBD1. This CDR3 spans 15 amino acids. CDR1 SSHAT and CDR2 FNYEAQ come from the germline V gene (reference sequence). CDR3 region: CASSLRQGRGGEQFF. The CDR3, as DNA: TGTGCTAGCAGCTTAAGACAGGGGAGAGGAGGTGAGCAGTTCTTC. The variable domain in full, completed from reference TRBV7-7 and TRBJ2-1, reads GAGVSQSPRYKVTKRGQDVTLRCDPISSHATLYWYQQALGQGPEFLTYFNYEAQPDKSGLPSDRFSAERPEGSISTLTIQRTEQRDSAMYRCASSLRQGRGGEQFFGPGTRLTVL.

A note on this clone: Mismatch with germline at one junction end may stem from a read error. The chain links TRBV4-1 to TRBJ2-4; D may match TRBD1 or TRBD2 (5 bases each). There are 17 residues in the CDR3. Germline-derived CDR1 and CDR2 are MGHRA and YSYEKL. The DNA of the CDR3 is TGCTCCAGCAGCCAAGATCGGGGCAGCCTAGCCAAAAACATTCAGTACTTC. Residues: CSSSQDRGSLAKNIQYF.

The table lists this clone with a few counts. An end of the junction does not agree with germline; a read error may underlie this. Other DNA sequences of this sample code for an identical CDR3. This chain connects TRBV14 to TRBJ2-7, with D perhaps TRBD2 (5 bases). Germline-derived CDR1 and CDR2 are SGHDN and FVKESK. The CDR3 spans 12 residues. CDR3 residues: CASRRAGGFWNF. DNA for the CDR3: TGTGCCAGCAGGCGGGCCGGTGGGTTTTGGAACTTC.

The V gene is TRBV2, the J gene TRBJ2-7, with D perhaps TRBD1 (5 bases). The V and J ends lost 8 bases and 0 bases respectively, with 14 bases between them. The germline V gene has CDR1 SNHLY and CDR2 FYNNEI. The length of the CDR3 is 14 residues. The CDR3 loop is CASQYRISSYEQYF. The DNA of the CDR3 is TGTGCCAGCCAATACAGGATCTCCTCCTACGAGCAGTACTTC.

J is TRBJ1-4 and V is TRBV9; D gene ambiguous. This CDR3 is built from 15 residues. Trimming shortened V by 4 bases and J by 0 bases, and 10 bases separated the two germline ends. The germline gives CDR1 SGDLS, CDR2 YYNGEE. The CDR3, as DNA: TGTGCCAGCAGCCCTCGCAGTACAACTAATGAAAAACTGTTTTTT. It translates to CASSPRSTTNEKLFF.

This clone has just a few counts. The rearrangement links TRBV30 to TRBJ1-1; D possibly corresponds to TRBD1 (6 bases). Germline V gene data show CDR1 as GTSNPN and CDR2 as SVGIG (reference sequence). Trimming removed 0 bases at V and 5 bases at J, with 10 bases between. There are 13 residues in the CDR3. The CDR3, as DNA: TGTGCCTGGAGTGTACTGGGGGCTACTGAAGCTTTCTTT. This encodes CAWSVLGATEAFF.

This clone came up a few times. V is TRBV6-5 and J is TRBJ2-7; D is perhaps TRBD1 (7 bases). V was clipped by 6 bases and J by 3 bases, with 15 bases between them. Germline values: CDR1 MNHEY, CDR2 SVGAGI. The CDR3 totals 14 residues. DNA for the CDR3: TGTGCCAGCAGAGGGGGGACAGTCCGCTACGAGCAGTACTTC. This encodes CASRGGTVRYEQYF.

In this sample, this clone turned up a few times. The genes are TRBV25-1 and TRBJ1-2; 7 bases are a match to TRBD1. The CDR3 loop spans 13 amino acids. Germline loops: CDR1 MGHDK, CDR2 SYGVNS. Trimming cost V 5 bases and J 4 bases; bases outside gene matches: 4. This CDR3 reads CASSRDRVYGYTF. The CDR3 nucleotides are TGTGCCAGCAGTAGAGACAGGGTCTATGGCTACACCTTC.

Note on this clone: Additional DNA sequences in this sample encode the identical CDR3. The genes are TRBV10-3 and TRBJ2-7; D ambiguous. Between the trimmed V and J ends, which lost 0 bases and 0 bases, there was a span of 0 bases. From germline, CDR1 is ENHRY and CDR2 SYGVKD. This CDR3 has 12 residues. CDR3 loop: CAISESSYEQYF. CDR3 in DNA: TGTGCCATCAGTGAGTCCTCCTACGAGCAGTACTTC.

This clone was seen a few times. This chain uses TRBV7-2 with TRBJ2-3; D gene uncertain. Germline V gene sequence: CDR1 SGHTA, CDR2 FQGNSA. The CDR3 runs 14 residues. The V end lost 5 bases, the J end lost 0 bases, and 9 bases lay between the germline ends. This CDR3 is CASSRRSSTDTQYF. CDR3 DNA: TGTGCCAGCAGCCGGAGAAGTAGCACAGATACGCAGTATTTT.

The chain joins TRBV7-2 to TRBJ1-1, with unresolved D. CDR3 length: 15 residues. V lost 4 bases, J lost 0 bases, and 12 bases lay in between. The germline V gene encodes CDR1 SGHTA and CDR2 FQGNSA. In DNA form, the CDR3 reads TGTGCCAGCAGCTCCAGGAGCAACATGAACACTGAAGCTTTCTTT. Residues: CASSSRSNMNTEAFF.

This clone occurred many times. V and J are TRBV7-3 and TRBJ1-6; D is perhaps TRBD1 (6 bases). The CDR3 has 12 residues. Trimming cost V 5 bases and J 7 bases, with 6 bases left between them. CDR1 SGHTA and CDR2 FQGTGA come from the germline V gene. DNA of the CDR3: TGTGCCAGCAGCACAGGGAATTCACCCCTCCACTTT. Translation: CASSTGNSPLHF.

This clone has a handful of counts. This chain links TRBV2 with TRBJ2-7; no clear D. CDR3 length equals 14 residues. V lost 7 bases and J lost 0, with 13 bases in between. Germline lookup yields CDR1 SNHLY and CDR2 FYNNEI. CDR3 loop: CASKASTLSYEQYF. The CDR3 DNA reads TGTGCCAGCAAAGCTAGTACCCTCTCCTACGAGCAGTACTTC.

This clone was found a few times. The V gene is TRBV15, the J gene TRBJ2-5; 9 nucleotides match TRBD1. V dropped 8 bases and J dropped 4; count of bases not matched to a gene: 8. This CDR3 spans 14 amino acids. Germline-derived CDR1 and CDR2 are LNHNV and YYDKDF (reference sequence). For the CDR3, the DNA is TGTGCCACCTGGACAGGGGACTCGGGAGAGACCCAGTACTTC. It codes for CATWTGDSGETQYF.

The chain is built from TRBV7-2 and TRBJ1-6, with 9 bases fitting TRBD1. This CDR3 is built from 15 residues. Germline trimming cut 4 bases from V and 6 bases from J; bases unmatched to any gene: 4. Germline lookup yields CDR1 SGHTA and CDR2 FQGNSA. This chain's CDR3 is CASSSPGQGNSPLHF. CDR3 nucleotide sequence: TGTGCCAGCAGCTCGCCGGGACAGGGTAATTCACCCCTCCACTTT.

As concerns this clone: A junction boundary mismatches the germline segment, possibly from a read error. The chain combines TRBV6-6 with TRBJ2-5, with D possibly TRBD2 on 5 matching bases. Germline CDR1 MNHNY, CDR2 SVGAGI (reference sequence). The CDR3 is 13 amino acids. For the CDR3, the DNA is TGTGCCACCAGTGGTGGAGGCGAAGAGACCCAGTACTTC. It specifies CATSGGGEETQYF.

The rearrangement uses TRBV20-1 and TRBJ1-1; D gene unclear. Germline V gives CDR1 DFQATT, CDR2 SNEGSKA (reference sequence). Trimming removed 3 bases at V and 2 bases at J, with 4 bases between. The CDR3 has 11 amino acids. CDR3 protein: CSASSNTEAFF. The CDR3 nucleotides read TGCAGTGCTAGCTCAAACACTGAAGCTTTCTTT.

This clone appeared a few times. J is TRBJ2-5 and V is TRBV29-1; TRBD2 might be the D (6 bases). The V and J ends lost 5 bases and 1 base respectively, with 14 bases between them. CDR3 length equals 14 residues. The germline V gene encodes CDR1 SQVTM and CDR2 ANQGSEA. The CDR3 DNA sequence: TGCAGCGTTCGGAGGGACTGGCTCCAAGAGACCCAGTACTTC. It yields the protein CSVRRDWLQETQYF.